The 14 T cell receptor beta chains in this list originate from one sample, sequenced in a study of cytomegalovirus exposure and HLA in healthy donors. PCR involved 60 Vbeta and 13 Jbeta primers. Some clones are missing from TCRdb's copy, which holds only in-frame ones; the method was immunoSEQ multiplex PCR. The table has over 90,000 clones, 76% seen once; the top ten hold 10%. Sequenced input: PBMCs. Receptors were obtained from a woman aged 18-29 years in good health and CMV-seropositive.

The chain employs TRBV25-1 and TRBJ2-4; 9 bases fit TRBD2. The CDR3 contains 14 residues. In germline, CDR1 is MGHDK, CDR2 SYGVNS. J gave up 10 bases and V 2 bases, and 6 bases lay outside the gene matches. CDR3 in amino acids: CASSERGRAGIQYF. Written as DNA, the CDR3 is TGTGCCAGCAGTGAACGCGGGAGGGCGGGGATTCAGTACTTC.

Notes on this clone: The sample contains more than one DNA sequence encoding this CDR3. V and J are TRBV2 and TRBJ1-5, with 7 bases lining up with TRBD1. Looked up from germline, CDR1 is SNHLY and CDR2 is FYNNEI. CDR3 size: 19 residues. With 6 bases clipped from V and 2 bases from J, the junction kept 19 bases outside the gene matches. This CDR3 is CASRERTGRGGSGNQPQHF. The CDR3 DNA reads TGTGCCAGCAGGGAAAGGACAGGTCGAGGAGGAAGTGGCAATCAGCCCCAGCATTTT.

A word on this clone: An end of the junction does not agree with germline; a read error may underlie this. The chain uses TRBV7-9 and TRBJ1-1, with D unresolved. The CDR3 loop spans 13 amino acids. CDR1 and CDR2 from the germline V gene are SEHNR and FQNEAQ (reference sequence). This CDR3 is CSSSRGGGTEAFF. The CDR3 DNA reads TGTTCCAGCAGCCGTGGAGGTGGCACTGAAGCTTTCTTT.

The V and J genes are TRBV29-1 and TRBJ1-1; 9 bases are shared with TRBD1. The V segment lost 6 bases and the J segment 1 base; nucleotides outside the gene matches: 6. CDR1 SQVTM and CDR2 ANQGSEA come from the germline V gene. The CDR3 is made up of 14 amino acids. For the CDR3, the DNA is TGCAGCGTCGCAACAGGGGGCCCGAACACTGAAGCTTTCTTT. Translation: CSVATGGPNTEAFF.

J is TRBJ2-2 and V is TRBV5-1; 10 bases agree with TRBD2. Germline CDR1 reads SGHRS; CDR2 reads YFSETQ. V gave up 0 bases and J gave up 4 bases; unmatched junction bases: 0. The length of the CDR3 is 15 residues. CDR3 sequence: CASSLGLAGTGELFF. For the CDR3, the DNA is TGCGCCAGCAGCTTGGGACTAGCGGGCACCGGGGAGCTGTTTTTT. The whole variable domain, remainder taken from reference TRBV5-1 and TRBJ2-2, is KAGVTQTPRYLIKTRGQQVTLSCSPISGHRSVSWYQQTPGQGLQFLFEYFSETQRNKGNFPGRFSGRQFSNSRSEMNVSTLELGDSALYLCASSLGLAGTGELFFGEGSRLTVL.

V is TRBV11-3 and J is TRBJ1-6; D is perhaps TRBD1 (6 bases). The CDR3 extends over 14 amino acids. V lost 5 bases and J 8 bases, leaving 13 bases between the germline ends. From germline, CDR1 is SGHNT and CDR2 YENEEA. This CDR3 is CASSRTGSDSPLHF. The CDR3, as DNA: TGTGCCAGCAGCCGCACAGGGTCAGATTCACCCCTCCACTTT.

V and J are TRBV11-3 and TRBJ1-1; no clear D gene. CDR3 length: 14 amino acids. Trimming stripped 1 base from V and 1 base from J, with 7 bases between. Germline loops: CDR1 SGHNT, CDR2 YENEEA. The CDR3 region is CASSLGHSNTEAFF. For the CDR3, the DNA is TGTGCCAGCAGCTTAGGACATTCGAACACTGAAGCTTTCTTT.

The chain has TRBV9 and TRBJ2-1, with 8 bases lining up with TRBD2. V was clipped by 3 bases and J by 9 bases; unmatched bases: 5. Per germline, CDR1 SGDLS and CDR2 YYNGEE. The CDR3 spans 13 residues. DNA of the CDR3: TGTGCCAGCAGCGGTGCTAGCGGGTTTGAGCAGTTCTTC. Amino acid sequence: CASSGASGFEQFF.

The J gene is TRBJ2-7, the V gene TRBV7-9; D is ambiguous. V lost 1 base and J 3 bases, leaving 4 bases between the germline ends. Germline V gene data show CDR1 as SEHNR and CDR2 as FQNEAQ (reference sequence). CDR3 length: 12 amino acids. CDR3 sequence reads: CASSLGVYEQYF. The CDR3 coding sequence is TGTGCCAGCAGCTTAGGAGTCTACGAGCAGTACTTC.

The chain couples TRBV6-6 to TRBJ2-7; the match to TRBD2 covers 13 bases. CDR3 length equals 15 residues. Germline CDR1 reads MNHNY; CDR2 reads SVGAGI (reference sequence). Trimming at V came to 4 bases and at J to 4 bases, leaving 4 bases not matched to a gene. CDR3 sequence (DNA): TGTGCCAGCAGTTCGAGGGGACTAGCGGGATACGAGCAGTACTTC. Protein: CASSSRGLAGYEQYF.

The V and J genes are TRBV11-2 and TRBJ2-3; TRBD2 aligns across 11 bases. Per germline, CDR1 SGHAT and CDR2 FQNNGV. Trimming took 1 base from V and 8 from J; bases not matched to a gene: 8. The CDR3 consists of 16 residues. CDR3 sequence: CASSLVTSGTGGTQYF. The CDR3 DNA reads TGTGCCAGCAGCTTAGTGACTAGCGGGACGGGAGGTACGCAGTATTTT. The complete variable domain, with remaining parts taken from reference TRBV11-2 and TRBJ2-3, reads EAGVAQSPRYKIIEKRQSVAFWCNPISGHATLYWYQQILGQGPKLLIQFQNNGVVDDSQLPKDRFSAERLKGVDSTLKIQPAKLEDSAVYLCASSLVTSGTGGTQYFGPGTRLTVL.

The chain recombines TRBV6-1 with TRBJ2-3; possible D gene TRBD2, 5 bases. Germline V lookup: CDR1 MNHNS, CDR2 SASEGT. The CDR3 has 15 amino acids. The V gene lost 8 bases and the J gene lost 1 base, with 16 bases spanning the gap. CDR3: CASWWSGKGTDTQYF. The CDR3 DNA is TGTGCCAGCTGGTGGTCCGGGAAGGGCACAGATACGCAGTATTTT.

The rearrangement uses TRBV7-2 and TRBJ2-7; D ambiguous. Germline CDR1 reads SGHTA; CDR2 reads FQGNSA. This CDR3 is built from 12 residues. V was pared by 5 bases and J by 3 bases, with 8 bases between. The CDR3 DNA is TGTGCCAGCAGCCCCATGAGCTACGAGCAGTACTTC. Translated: CASSPMSYEQYF.

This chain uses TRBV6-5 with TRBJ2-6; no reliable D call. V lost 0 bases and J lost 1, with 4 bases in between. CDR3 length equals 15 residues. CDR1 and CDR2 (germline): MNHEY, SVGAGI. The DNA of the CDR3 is TGTGCCAGCAGTTACTCTATTTCTGGGGCCAACGTCCTGACTTTC. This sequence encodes CASSYSISGANVLTF.